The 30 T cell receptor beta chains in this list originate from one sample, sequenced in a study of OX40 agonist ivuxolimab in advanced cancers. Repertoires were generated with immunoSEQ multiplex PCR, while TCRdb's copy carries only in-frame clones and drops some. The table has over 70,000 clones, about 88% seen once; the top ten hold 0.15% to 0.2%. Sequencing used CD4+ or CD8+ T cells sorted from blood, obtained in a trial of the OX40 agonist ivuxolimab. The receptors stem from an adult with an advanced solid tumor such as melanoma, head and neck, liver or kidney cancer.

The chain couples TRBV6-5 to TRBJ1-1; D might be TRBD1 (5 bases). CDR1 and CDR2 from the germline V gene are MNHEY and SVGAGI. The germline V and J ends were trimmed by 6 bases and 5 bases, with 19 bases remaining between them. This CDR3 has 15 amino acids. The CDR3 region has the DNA TGTGCCAGCAGCCCCAGGACGGGGGACGTGACTGAAGCTTTCTTT. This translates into CASSPRTGDVTEAFF.

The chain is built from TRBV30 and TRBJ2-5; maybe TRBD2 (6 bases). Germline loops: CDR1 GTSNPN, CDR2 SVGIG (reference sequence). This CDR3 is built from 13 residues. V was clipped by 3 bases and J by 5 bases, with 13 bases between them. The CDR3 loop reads CAWRAGFLETQYF. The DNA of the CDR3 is TGTGCCTGGAGGGCGGGGTTCCTGGAGACCCAGTACTTC.

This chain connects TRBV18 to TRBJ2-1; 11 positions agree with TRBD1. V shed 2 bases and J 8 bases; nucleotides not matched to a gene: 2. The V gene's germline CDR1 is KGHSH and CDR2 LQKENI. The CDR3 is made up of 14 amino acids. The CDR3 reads CASSPWGQGDEQFF. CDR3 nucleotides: TGTGCCAGCTCACCATGGGGACAGGGGGATGAGCAGTTCTTC.

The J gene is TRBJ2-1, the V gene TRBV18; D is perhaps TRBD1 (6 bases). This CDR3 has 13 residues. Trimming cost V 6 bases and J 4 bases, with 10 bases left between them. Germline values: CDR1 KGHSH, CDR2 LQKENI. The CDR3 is CASSRTEYNEQFF. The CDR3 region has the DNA TGTGCCAGCTCTCGGACAGAATACAATGAGCAGTTCTTC.

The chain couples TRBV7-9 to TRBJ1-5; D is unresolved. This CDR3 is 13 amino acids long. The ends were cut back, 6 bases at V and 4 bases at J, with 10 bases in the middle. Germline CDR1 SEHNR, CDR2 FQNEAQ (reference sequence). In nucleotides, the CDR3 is TGTGCCAGCAGTATGGGGTTGAATCAGCCCCAGCATTTT. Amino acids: CASSMGLNQPQHF.

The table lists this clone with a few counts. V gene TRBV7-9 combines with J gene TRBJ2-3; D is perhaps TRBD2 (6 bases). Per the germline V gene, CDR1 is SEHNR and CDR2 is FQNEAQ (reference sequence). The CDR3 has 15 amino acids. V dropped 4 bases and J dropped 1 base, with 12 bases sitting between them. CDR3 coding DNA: TGTGCCAGCAGCTCCCGCGGGGACGGCACAGATACGCAGTATTTT. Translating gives CASSSRGDGTDTQYF.

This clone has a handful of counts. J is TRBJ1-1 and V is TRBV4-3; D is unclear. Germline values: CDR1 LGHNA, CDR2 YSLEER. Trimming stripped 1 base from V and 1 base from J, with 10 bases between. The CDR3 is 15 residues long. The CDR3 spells CASSQAGSPNTEAFF. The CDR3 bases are TGCGCCAGCAGCCAAGCGGGCAGTCCGAACACTGAAGCTTTCTTT.

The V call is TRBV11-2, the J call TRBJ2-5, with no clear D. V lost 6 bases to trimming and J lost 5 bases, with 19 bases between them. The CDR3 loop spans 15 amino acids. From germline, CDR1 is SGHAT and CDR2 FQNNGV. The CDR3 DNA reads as TGTGCCAGCAGGGGGTTGGGCGCTCGCGGCGAGACCCAGTACTTC. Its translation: CASRGLGARGETQYF.

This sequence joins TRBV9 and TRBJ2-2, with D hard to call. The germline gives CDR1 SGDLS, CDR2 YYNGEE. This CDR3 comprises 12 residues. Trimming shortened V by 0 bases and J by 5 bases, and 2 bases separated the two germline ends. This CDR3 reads CASSVGTGELFF. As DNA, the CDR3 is TGTGCCAGCAGCGTAGGTACCGGGGAGCTGTTTTTT.

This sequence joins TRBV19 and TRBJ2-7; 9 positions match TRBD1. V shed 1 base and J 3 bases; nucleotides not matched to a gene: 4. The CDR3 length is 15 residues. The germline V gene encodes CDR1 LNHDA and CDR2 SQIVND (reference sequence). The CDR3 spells CASSIAGTGHYEQYV. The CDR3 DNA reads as TGTGCCAGTAGTATAGCAGGGACAGGGCACTACGAGCAGTACGTC.

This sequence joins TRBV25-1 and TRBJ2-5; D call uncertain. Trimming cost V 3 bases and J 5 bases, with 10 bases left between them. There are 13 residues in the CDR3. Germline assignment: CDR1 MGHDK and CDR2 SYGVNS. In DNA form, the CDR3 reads TGTGCCAGCAGTGATGCTGTAATTGAGACCCAGTACTTC. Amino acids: CASSDAVIETQYF.

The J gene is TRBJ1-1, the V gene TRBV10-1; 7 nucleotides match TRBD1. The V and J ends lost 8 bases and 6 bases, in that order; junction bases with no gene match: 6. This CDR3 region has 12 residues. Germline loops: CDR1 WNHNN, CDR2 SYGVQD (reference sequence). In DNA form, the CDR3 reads TGCGCCAGCGCCAGGGGGTCGTCTGAAGCTTTCTTT. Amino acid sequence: CASARGSSEAFF.

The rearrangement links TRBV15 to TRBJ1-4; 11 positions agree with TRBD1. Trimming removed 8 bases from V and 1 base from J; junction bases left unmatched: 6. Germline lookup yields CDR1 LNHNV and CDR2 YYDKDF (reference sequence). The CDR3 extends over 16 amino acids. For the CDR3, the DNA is TGTGCCACCCGGACAGGGGGCGTCGTAACTAATGAAAAACTGTTTTTT. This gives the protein CATRTGGVVTNEKLFF. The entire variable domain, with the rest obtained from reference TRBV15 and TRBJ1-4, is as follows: DAMVIQNPRYQVTQFGKPVTLSCSQTLNHNVMYWYQQKSSQAPKLLFHYYDKDFNNEADTPDNFQSRRPNTSFCFLDIRSPGLGDTAMYLCATRTGGVVTNEKLFFGSGTQLSVL.

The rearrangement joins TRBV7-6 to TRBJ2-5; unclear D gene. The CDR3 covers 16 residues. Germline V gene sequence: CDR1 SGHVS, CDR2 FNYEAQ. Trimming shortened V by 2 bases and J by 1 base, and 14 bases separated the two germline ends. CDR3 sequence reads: CASSLRFGGSQETQYF. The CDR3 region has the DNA TGTGCCAGCAGCTTAAGGTTCGGCGGTTCCCAAGAGACCCAGTACTTC.

CDR3: CASSQDLTAYSNQPQHF. In DNA form, the CDR3 reads TGTGCCAGCAGCCAAGATCTAACAGCTTATAGCAATCAGCCCCAGCATTTT. The V and J genes are TRBV4-2 and TRBJ1-5; D gene ambiguous. From germline, CDR1 is LGHNA and CDR2 YNFKEQ. The CDR3 spans 17 residues. V was trimmed by 0 bases and J by 0 bases, leaving 12 bases between them.

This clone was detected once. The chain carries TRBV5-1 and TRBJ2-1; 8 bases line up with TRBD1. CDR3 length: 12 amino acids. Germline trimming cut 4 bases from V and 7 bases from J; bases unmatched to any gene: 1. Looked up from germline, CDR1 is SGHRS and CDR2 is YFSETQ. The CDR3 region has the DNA TGCGCCAGCAGCCGGACAGGGAATGAGCAGTTCTTC. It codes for CASSRTGNEQFF.

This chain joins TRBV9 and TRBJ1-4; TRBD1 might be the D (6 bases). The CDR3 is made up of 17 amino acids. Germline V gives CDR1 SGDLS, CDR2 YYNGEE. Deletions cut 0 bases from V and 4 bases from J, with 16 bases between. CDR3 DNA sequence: TGTGCCAGCAGCGTAGAGTCGGGGGCCCCGCTTAATGAAAAACTGTTTTTT. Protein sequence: CASSVESGAPLNEKLFF.

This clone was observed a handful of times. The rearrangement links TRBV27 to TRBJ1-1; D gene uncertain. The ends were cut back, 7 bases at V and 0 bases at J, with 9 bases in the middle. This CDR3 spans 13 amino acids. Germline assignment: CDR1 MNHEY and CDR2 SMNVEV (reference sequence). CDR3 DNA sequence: TGTGCCAGCAATAGGGCATTGAACACTGAAGCTTTCTTT. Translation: CASNRALNTEAFF.

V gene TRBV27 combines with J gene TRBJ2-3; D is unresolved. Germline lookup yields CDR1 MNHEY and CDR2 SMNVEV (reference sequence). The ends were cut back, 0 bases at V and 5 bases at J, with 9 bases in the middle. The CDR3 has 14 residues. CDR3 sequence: CASSLSIRLDTQYF. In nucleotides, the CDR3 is TGTGCCAGCAGTTTATCGATAAGGCTAGATACGCAGTATTTT.

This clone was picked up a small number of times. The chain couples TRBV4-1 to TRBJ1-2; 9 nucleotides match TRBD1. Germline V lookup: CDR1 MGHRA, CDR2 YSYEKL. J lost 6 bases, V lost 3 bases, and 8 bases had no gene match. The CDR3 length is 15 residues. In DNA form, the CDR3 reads TGCGCCAGCAGCCACGCACAGGGGGCGGATGATGGCTACACCTTC. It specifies CASSHAQGADDGYTF.

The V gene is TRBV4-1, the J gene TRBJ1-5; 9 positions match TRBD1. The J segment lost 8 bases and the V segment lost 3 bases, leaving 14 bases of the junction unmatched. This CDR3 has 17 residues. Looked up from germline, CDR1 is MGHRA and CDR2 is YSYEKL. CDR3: CASSQRAPGQGSEPQHF. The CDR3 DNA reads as TGCGCCAGCAGCCAGAGAGCACCGGGACAGGGATCGGAGCCCCAGCATTTT.

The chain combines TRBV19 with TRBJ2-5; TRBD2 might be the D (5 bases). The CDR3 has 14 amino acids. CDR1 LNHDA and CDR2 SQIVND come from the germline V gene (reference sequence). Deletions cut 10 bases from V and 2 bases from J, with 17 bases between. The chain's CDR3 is CAKPPSGGQETQYF. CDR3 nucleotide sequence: TGTGCCAAACCCCCAAGCGGTGGACAAGAGACCCAGTACTTC.

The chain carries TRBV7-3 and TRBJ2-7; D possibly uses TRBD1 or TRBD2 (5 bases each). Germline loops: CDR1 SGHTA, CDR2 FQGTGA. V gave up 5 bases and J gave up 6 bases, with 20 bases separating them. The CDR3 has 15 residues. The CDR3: CASSPGAPKGAEQYF. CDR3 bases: TGTGCCAGCAGCCCCGGGGCCCCGAAAGGGGCCGAGCAGTACTTC.

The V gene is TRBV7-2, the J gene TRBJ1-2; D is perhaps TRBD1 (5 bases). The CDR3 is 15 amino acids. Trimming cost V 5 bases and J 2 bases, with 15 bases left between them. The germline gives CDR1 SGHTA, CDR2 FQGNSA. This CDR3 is CASSPQGAGNYGYTF. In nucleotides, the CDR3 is TGTGCCAGCAGCCCACAAGGGGCCGGAAACTATGGCTACACCTTC.

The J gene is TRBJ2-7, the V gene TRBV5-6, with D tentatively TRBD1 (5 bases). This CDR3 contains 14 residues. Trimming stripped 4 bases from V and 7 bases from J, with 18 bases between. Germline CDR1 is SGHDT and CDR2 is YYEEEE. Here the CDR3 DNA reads TGTGCCAGCAGCCCAGACCCAGGGTCTTGGGAGCAGTACTTC. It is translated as CASSPDPGSWEQYF.

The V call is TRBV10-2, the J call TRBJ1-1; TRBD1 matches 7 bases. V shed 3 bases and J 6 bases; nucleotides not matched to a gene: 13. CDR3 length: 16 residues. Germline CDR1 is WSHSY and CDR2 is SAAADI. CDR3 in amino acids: CASSERLGGLGAEAFF. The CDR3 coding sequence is TGCGCCAGCAGTGAAAGGTTAGGGGGCTTGGGAGCTGAAGCTTTCTTT.

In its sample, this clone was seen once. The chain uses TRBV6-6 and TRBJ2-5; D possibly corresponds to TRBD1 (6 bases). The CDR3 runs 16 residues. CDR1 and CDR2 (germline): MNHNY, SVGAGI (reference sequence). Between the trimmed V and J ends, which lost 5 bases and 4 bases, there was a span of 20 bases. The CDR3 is CASSLRGVGLRETQYF. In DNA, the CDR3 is TGTGCCAGCAGTCTCAGGGGCGTCGGTCTTCGAGAGACCCAGTACTTC.

CDR3 region: CASSDVRVGNTQYF. CDR3 nucleotide sequence: TGTGCCAGCTCCGATGTAAGGGTTGGAAATACGCAGTATTTT. The chain has TRBV6-1 and TRBJ2-3; no clear D. The CDR3 has 14 amino acids. Deletions cut 8 bases from V and 7 bases from J, with 19 bases between. In germline, CDR1 is MNHNS, CDR2 SASEGT.

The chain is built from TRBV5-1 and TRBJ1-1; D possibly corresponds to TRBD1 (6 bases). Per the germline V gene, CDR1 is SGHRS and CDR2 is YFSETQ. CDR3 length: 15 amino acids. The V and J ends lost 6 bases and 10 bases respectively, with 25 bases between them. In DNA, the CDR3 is TGCGCCAGCACCCTGGGGGCAGGTGACGTTAGGGTAGCTTTCTTT. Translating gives CASTLGAGDVRVAFF.

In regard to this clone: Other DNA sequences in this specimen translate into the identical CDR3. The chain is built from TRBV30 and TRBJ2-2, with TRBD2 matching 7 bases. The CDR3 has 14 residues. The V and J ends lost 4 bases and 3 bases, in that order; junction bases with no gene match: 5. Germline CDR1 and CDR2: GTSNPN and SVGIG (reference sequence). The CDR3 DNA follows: TGTGCCTGGACGGCGGGACTACACACCGGGGAGCTGTTTTTT. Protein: CAWTAGLHTGELFF.